This is a list of T cell receptor beta chains from one sample in a study of cytomegalovirus exposure and HLA in healthy donors. Sequenced by immunoSEQ multiplex PCR; TCRdb stores in-frame clones only, minus some. The sample records around 150,000 clones, roughly four fifths being singletons. Sequencing input: PBMCs. The receptors were sampled from a man aged 40-49 years in good health and CMV-seronegative. CDR3s include the opening cysteine and the closing phenylalanine or tryptophan. The D gene is left open where the match is weak. Only part of the rows carry a size: once, few, many, or a class if the clone is expanded.

V: TRBV6-1
size: .
J: TRBJ1-3
D: TRBD1
DNA: TGTGCCAGCAGTGATACACAGGGGGCTGTTTTTGGAAACACCATATATTTT
CDR3: CASSDTQGAVFGNTIYF

V: TRBV28
size: .
J: TRBJ2-5
D: .
DNA: TGTGCCAGCAGTTTAGGGGCAGGGGGGTTTGAGACCCAGTACTTC
CDR3: CASSLGAGGFETQYF

V: TRBV27
size: few
J: TRBJ2-1
D: TRBD1
DNA: TGTGCCAGCAGTCTGTCCCGGGACAGTAACAATGAGCAGTTCTTC
CDR3: CASSLSRDSNNEQFF

V: TRBV5-6
size: .
J: TRBJ1-1
D: .
DNA: TGTGCCAGCAGCTTGCGACGGAGAGGTGAAGCTTTCTTT
CDR3: CASSLRRRGEAFF

V: TRBV4-1
size: .
J: TRBJ1-6
D: .
DNA: TGCGCCAGCAGCCAAGAGATTGTGAGCTCCTATAATTCACCCCTCCACTTT
CDR3: CASSQEIVSSYNSPLHF

V: TRBV6-1
size: few
J: TRBJ2-1
D: .
DNA: TGTGCCAGCGGCAGGGACTCCTACAATGAGCAGTTCTTC
CDR3: CASGRDSYNEQFF

V: TRBV6-6
size: .
J: TRBJ1-2
D: .
DNA: TGTGCCAGCAGTTACCGGATTCAAAGGGACAATGGCTACACCTTC
CDR3: CASSYRIQRDNGYTF

V: TRBV19
size: few
J: TRBJ2-7
D: TRBD2
DNA: TGTGCCAGTAGTGTTGGTAGCGGGGGTTTATTGGACGAGCAGTACTTC
CDR3: CASSVGSGGLLDEQYF

V: TRBV9
size: .
J: TRBJ1-2
D: .
DNA: TGTGCCAGCAGCTTAAACCAGGGGCGGACTAACTATGGCTACACCTTC
CDR3: CASSLNQGRTNYGYTF

V: TRBV4-1
size: .
J: TRBJ1-1
D: .
DNA: TGCGCCAGCAGCCAAGAGCCAGGAGGGTACACTGAAGCTTTCTTT
CDR3: CASSQEPGGYTEAFF

V: TRBV7-9
size: few
J: TRBJ2-2
D: TRBD2
DNA: TGTGCCAGCAGCGGCCAGCGGGGGGCGAACACCGGGGAGCTGTTTTTT
CDR3: CASSGQRGANTGELFF

V: TRBV13
size: few
J: TRBJ2-7
D: TRBD1
DNA: TGTGCCAGCAGCTTAGCTAGGACAGGGGGCTACGAGCAGTACTTC
CDR3: CASSLARTGGYEQYF

V: TRBV7-3
size: .
J: TRBJ1-6
D: .
DNA: TGTGCCAGCAGCTTACTACAGGAGTCACCCCTCCACTTT
CDR3: CASSLLQESPLHF

V: TRBV6-5
size: .
J: TRBJ2-5
D: TRBD2
DNA: TGTGCCAGCAGTTACGGATGGCGGGGGACCCAAGAGACCCAGTACTTC
CDR3: CASSYGWRGTQETQYF

V: TRBV30
size: .
J: TRBJ2-6
D: .
DNA: TGTGCCTCCCAGCCGAGGTCGGGGGCCAACGTCCTGACTTTC
CDR3: CASQPRSGANVLTF

V: TRBV7-3
size: .
J: TRBJ1-1
D: .
DNA: TGTGCCAGCAGCTTAAGAGGAGGGGCGAACACTGAAGCTTTCTTT
CDR3: CASSLRGGANTEAFF

V: TRBV10-2
size: .
J: TRBJ2-5
D: .
DNA: TGCGCCAGCAGTGATCCCCTCCGGGAGACCCAGTACTTC
CDR3: CASSDPLRETQYF

V: TRBV7-8
size: once
J: TRBJ2-2
D: .
DNA: TGTGCCAGCAGCTTAGCGCCCAGGGAGGCCGGGGAGCTGTTTTTT
CDR3: CASSLAPREAGELFF

V: TRBV18
size: .
J: TRBJ1-1
D: .
DNA: TGTGCCAGCTCTCCAGGTGGACAGAAAGAAGCTTTCTTT
CDR3: CASSPGGQKEAFF

V: TRBV5-1
size: .
J: TRBJ1-4
D: .
DNA: TGCGCCAGCAATCCCGGAGCGGGGGAAAAACTGTTTTTT
CDR3: CASNPGAGEKLFF

V: TRBV5-1
size: few
J: TRBJ2-7
D: .
DNA: TGCGCCAGCAGCTTGTGGGACTGGGGTAACTACGAGCAGTACTTC
CDR3: CASSLWDWGNYEQYF

V: TRBV10-3
size: .
J: TRBJ2-7
D: TRBD2
DNA: TGTGCCATCAGCCCAGGGACTAGCGGGGGTTACGAGCAGTACTTC
CDR3: CAISPGTSGGYEQYF

V: TRBV4-1
size: .
J: TRBJ2-5
D: TRBD1
DNA: TGCGCCAGCAGCCCGGAGACAGGGGGCACGGGAGGGGCCCAGTACTTC
CDR3: CASSPETGGTGGAQYF

V: TRBV14
size: .
J: TRBJ2-2
D: .
DNA: TGTGCCAGCAGCCAAGAATACGGGAGAACCGGGGAGCTGTTTTTT
CDR3: CASSQEYGRTGELFF

V: TRBV5-1
size: .
J: TRBJ2-4
D: TRBD1
DNA: TGCGCCAGCAGGAGGGACAGCTACAAAAACATTCAGTACTTC
CDR3: CASRRDSYKNIQYF

V: TRBV7-2
size: .
J: TRBJ2-1
D: .
DNA: TGTGCCAGCAGCAACGTGGGGCGTAATGAGCAGTTCTTC
CDR3: CASSNVGRNEQFF

V: TRBV10-3
size: .
J: TRBJ2-3
D: TRBD2
DNA: TGTGCCATCAGTGAAGGGCGGGGGGGCACAGATACGCAGTATTTT
CDR3: CAISEGRGGTDTQYF

V: TRBV6-6
size: .
J: TRBJ2-7
D: .
DNA: TGTGCCAGCAGTTACCCCAGAAGTCGTATCTACGAGCAGTACTTC
CDR3: CASSYPRSRIYEQYF

V: TRBV5-5
size: .
J: TRBJ2-1
D: TRBD1
DNA: TGTGCCAGCAGACCGGGACAGGGCAACAATGAGCAGTTCTTC
CDR3: CASRPGQGNNEQFF

V: TRBV18
size: once
J: TRBJ2-3
D: .
DNA: TGTGCCAGCGGCATTGACAGTTGGGATACGCAGTATTTT
CDR3: CASGIDSWDTQYF

V: TRBV10-1
size: few
J: TRBJ2-7
D: .
DNA: TGCGCCAGCAGAGTTAGGTTGCCGGGACACTCAGCCTACTACGAGCAGTACTTC
CDR3: CASRVRLPGHSAYYEQYF

V: TRBV11-2
size: .
J: TRBJ1-1
D: TRBD1
DNA: TGTGCCAGCAGCTGGGACAGGGCCCCTGAAGCTTTCTTT
CDR3: CASSWDRAPEAFF

V: TRBV2
size: .
J: TRBJ2-7
D: .
DNA: TGTGCCAGCAGTGGCGACAACTACGAGCAGTACTTC
CDR3: CASSGDNYEQYF

V: TRBV4-2
size: .
J: TRBJ2-2
D: .
DNA: TGTGCCAGCAGCCAAGCCACCCTAAACGCCGGGGAGCTGTTTTTT
CDR3: CASSQATLNAGELFF

V: TRBV19
size: .
J: TRBJ1-2
D: TRBD1
DNA: TGTGCCAGTAGTATCGGACAGGGGGGAAGAGGCTACACCTTC
CDR3: CASSIGQGGRGYTF

V: TRBV11-1
size: few
J: TRBJ2-7
D: TRBD1
DNA: TGTGCCAGCAGCCGCGACAGGGATGAGCAGTACTTC
CDR3: CASSRDRDEQYF

V: TRBV25-1
size: few
J: TRBJ1-5
D: .
DNA: TGTGCCACCAGAGGGGGAACGGGCCAGCCCCAGCATTTT
CDR3: CATRGGTGQPQHF

V: TRBV9
size: .
J: TRBJ2-7
D: TRBD2
DNA: TGTGCCAGCAGCGTGACCGGGGGGGGGCACAGCGAGCAGTACTTC
CDR3: CASSVTGGGHSEQYF

V: TRBV6-1
size: .
J: TRBJ2-1
D: TRBD2
DNA: TGTGCCAGCAGTTCGACTAGCGGGGGGGCTCGGTTCTTC
CDR3: CASSSTSGGARFF

V: TRBV9
size: .
J: TRBJ2-7
D: TRBD1
DNA: TGTGCCAGCAGCCCCCGGGACAGGGGAACCTACGAGCAGTACTTC
CDR3: CASSPRDRGTYEQYF

V: TRBV7-4
size: .
J: TRBJ1-6
D: .
DNA: TGTGCCAGCAGCTTAGTGATTGGAGGGACTGATAATTCACCCCTCCACTTT
CDR3: CASSLVIGGTDNSPLHF

V: TRBV7-8
size: few
J: TRBJ2-3
D: .
DNA: TGTGCCAGCAGCCCCTACTCAGGGTTCGGGCCAGATACGCAGTATTTT
CDR3: CASSPYSGFGPDTQYF